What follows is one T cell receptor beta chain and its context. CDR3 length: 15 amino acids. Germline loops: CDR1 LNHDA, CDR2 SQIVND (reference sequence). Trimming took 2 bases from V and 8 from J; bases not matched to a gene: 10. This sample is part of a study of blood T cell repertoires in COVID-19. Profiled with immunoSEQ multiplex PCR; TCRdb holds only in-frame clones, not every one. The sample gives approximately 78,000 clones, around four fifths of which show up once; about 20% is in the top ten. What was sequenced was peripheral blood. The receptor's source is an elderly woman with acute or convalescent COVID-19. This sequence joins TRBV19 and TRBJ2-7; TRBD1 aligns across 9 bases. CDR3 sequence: CASSILHRGLIQQYF. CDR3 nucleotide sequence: TGTGCCAGTAGTATACTCCACAGGGGGCTTATCCAGCAGTACTTC.